The sequence of this TCR delta chain was determined in a study of gamma-delta T cells after stem cell transplantation. V was pared by 0 bases and J by 0 bases, with 19 bases between. This CDR3 has 18 amino acids. Looked up from germline, CDR1 is GEAIGNYY and CDR2 is EKD. TCRdb reprocessed the RT-PCR reads using CATT. This table has approximately 3,100 delta-chain clones, about 33% appearing once. This clone showed up just a few times. The TCRdb protein, from a much larger clone, departs from this DNA's translation at residue 9, likely by read error; the protein shown derives from the DNA. The chain couples TRDV2 to TRDJ1; D unclear. The receptor was isolated from a human donor. It is not recorded whose cells these are; they may come from a transplant donor. Sample: gamma-delta T cells. CDR3 sequence reads: CACDTLLTQNSYTDKLIF. In DNA form, the CDR3 reads TGTGCCTGTGACACCCTGCTGACACAGAATTCATACACCGATAAACTCATCTTT.